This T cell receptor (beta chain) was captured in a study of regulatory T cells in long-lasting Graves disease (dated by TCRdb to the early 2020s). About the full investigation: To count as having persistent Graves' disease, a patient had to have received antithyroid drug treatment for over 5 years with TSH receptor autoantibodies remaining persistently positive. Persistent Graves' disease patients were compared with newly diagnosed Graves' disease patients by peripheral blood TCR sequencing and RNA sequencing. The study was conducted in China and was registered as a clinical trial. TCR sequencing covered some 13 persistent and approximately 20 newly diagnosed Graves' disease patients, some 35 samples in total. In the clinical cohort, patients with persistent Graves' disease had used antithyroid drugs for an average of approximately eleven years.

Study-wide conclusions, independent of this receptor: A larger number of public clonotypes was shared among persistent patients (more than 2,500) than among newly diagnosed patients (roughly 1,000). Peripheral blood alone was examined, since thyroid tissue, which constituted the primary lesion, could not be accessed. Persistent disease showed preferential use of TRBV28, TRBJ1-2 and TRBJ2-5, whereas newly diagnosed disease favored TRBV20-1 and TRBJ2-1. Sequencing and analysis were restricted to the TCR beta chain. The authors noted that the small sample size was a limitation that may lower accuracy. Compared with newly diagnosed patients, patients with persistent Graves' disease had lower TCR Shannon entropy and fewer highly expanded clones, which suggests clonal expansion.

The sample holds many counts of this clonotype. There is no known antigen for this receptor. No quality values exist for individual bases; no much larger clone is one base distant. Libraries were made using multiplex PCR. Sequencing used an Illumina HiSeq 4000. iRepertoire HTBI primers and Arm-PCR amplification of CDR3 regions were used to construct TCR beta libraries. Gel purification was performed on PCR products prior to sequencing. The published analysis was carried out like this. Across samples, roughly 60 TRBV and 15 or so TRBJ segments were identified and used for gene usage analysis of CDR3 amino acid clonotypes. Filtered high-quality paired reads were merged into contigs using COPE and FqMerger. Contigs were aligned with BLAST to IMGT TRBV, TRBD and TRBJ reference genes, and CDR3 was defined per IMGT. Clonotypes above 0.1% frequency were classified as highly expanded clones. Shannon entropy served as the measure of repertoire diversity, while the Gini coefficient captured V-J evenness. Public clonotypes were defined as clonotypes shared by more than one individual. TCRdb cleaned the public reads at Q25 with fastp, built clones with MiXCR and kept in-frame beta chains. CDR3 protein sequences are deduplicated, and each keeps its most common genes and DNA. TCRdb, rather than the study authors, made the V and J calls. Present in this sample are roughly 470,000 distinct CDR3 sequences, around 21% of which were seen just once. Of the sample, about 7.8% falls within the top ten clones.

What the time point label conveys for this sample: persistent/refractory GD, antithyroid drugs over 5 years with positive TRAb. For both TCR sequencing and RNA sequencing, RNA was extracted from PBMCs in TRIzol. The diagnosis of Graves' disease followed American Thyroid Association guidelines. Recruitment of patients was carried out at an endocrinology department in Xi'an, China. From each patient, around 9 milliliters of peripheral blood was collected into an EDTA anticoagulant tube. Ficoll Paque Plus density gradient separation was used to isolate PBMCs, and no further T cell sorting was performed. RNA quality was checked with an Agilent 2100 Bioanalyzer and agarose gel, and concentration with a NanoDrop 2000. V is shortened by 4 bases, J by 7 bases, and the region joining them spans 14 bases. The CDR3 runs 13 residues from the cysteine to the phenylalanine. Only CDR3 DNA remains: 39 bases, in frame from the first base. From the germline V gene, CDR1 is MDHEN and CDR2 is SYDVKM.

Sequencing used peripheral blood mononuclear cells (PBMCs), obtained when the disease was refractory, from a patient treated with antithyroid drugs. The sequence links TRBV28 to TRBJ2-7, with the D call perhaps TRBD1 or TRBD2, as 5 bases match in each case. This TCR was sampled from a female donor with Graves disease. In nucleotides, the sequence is TGTGCCAGCAGTTGGGACCGAGTAGGAGAGCAGTACTTC. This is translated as CASSWDRVGEQYF.